Below, 7 T cell receptor beta chains from the same sample are listed, as sequenced in a study of beta chain features in type 1 diabetes. Expressed TCRB transcripts were sequenced, since all the RNA that had been isolated was reverse transcribed. Only in-frame clones appear in the TCRdb table, and some are missing; sequencing was by immunoSEQ multiplex PCR. The repertoire holds fewer than 650,000 clones, with roughly 16% as singletons. Material for sequencing was naive CD4+ T cells from blood. These receptors were collected from a man younger than 35 in good health.

The chain carries TRBV28 and TRBJ1-2; possible D gene TRBD1, 6 bases. The germline V and J ends were trimmed by 6 bases and 4 bases, with 18 bases remaining between them. This CDR3 comprises 15 residues. CDR1 is MDHEN and CDR2 is SYDVKM in the germline V gene. In DNA, the CDR3 is TGTGCCAGCAGCCTTGCCCGGACAGACCTCTATGGCTACACCTTC. This gives the protein CASSLARTDLYGYTF.

This clone was counted a few times. The rearrangement uses TRBV10-3 and TRBJ2-7; D is possibly TRBD1 (6 bases). Trimming shortened V by 2 bases and J by 0 bases, and 11 bases separated the two germline ends. The CDR3 consists of 15 residues. Germline values: CDR1 ENHRY, CDR2 SYGVKD. The CDR3 is CAISEQDRLSYEQYF. In DNA, the CDR3 is TGTGCCATCAGTGAGCAGGACAGACTCTCCTACGAGCAGTACTTC.

To note about this clone: Additional DNA sequences in this sample encode the identical CDR3. The chain employs TRBV7-2 and TRBJ2-7, with a weak D call TRBD1 (8 bases). CDR1 and CDR2 (germline): SGHTA, FQGNSA. The CDR3 sequence is 14 residues long. V lost 3 bases and J 3 bases, leaving 12 bases between the germline ends. The DNA for the CDR3 is TGTGCCAGCAGCTTGGACAGGGAGGGCTACGAGCAGTACTTC. It translates to CASSLDREGYEQYF.

The V call is TRBV7-6, the J call TRBJ2-7; 8 positions match TRBD1. Germline lookup yields CDR1 SGHVS and CDR2 FNYEAQ. There are 17 residues in the CDR3. The ends lost 5 bases at V and 4 bases at J; junction bases unmatched: 16. For the CDR3, the DNA is TGTGCCAGCAGCCTGCGCTACTACCGACAGGGGAGGTACGAGCAGTACTTC. Its translation is CASSLRYYRQGRYEQYF.

The rearrangement uses TRBV7-2 and TRBJ1-5; D gene ambiguous. Trimming removed 4 bases at V and 2 bases at J, with 9 bases between. The germline V gene encodes CDR1 SGHTA and CDR2 FQGNSA. The CDR3 sequence is 14 residues long. DNA for the CDR3: TGTGCCAGCAGCTCCACAAACGGCAATCAGCCCCAGCATTTT. It yields the protein CASSSTNGNQPQHF.

This clone was seen a few times. The V gene is TRBV19, the J gene TRBJ1-2; D gene unclear. Trimming left V 3 bases short and J 0 bases short, with 11 bases between. Germline V CDR1 and CDR2: LNHDA, SQIVND (reference sequence). The length of the CDR3 is 15 residues. The CDR3 loop is CASSIRSASNYGYTF. CDR3 nucleotides: TGTGCCAGTAGTATTCGGTCGGCTTCTAACTATGGCTACACCTTC.

This clone came up a few times. The J gene is TRBJ2-5, the V gene TRBV5-1; D is perhaps TRBD1 or TRBD2 (5 bases each). The length of the CDR3 is 15 residues. The ends were cut back, 0 bases at V and 5 bases at J, with 14 bases in the middle. The germline V gene encodes CDR1 SGHRS and CDR2 YFSETQ. The CDR3 spells CASSLGGAGGETQYF. In DNA, the CDR3 is TGCGCCAGCAGCTTGGGAGGGGCCGGCGGCGAGACCCAGTACTTC.